This entry describes one TCR beta chain. Its antigen is not identified. V shed 3 bases and J 6 bases; nucleotides not matched to a gene: 7. CDR3 length: 14 residues. Germline V gene data show CDR1 as ENHRY and CDR2 as SYGVKD. Assay: immunoSEQ multiplex PCR; the TCRdb copy retains only in-frame clones and omits some. The table shows roughly 100,000 clones, with 88% occurring only once. The data derive from a study of T cell responses to AZD1222 COVID-19 vaccine. Across the whole study: Timing groups of about 4 and about 12 weeks for second doses were pooled. Findings and caveats of the study: In the spike-specific TCR repertoire, nearly half reportedly target unmutated variant regions. The sample set comprised mostly white British donors with more females, and clonal diversity was possibly underestimated.

The specimen comprised peripheral blood, sampled on day 0 of AZD1222 vaccination. The TCR comes from an adult in good health. The chain uses TRBV10-3 and TRBJ1-1, with 7 bases lining up with TRBD1. This chain's CDR3 is CAISDGQVNSEAFF. In DNA, the CDR3 is TGTGCCATCAGTGACGGACAGGTAAATTCTGAAGCTTTCTTT.